The rows below give T cell receptor beta chains drawn from one sample of a study of T cell responses to AZD1222 COVID-19 vaccine. Sequencing used immunoSEQ multiplex PCR; TCRdb keeps in-frame clones, though not all of them. This sample has tens of thousands of clones, with 70% to 90% found just once. The specimen was peripheral blood, collected on day 0 of AZD1222 vaccination. The receptor source for this set is an adult in good health. Each CDR3 is given with its conserved first and last residue. Fields, in order: CDR3 DNA, CDR3 protein, V gene, clone size, D gene, J gene, CDR3 length. The D gene is left open where the match is weak. The listing skips clone size in some rows; elsewhere it reads once, few, many or a size class.

cdr3_nt: TGTGCCAGTAGGTCCTTGGACAGGGGATCGAACACTGAAGCTTTCTTT
cdr3_aa: CASRSLDRGSNTEAFF
v_call: TRBV19
clone_size: .
d_call: TRBD1
j_call: TRBJ1-1
cdr3_length: 16

cdr3_nt: TGTGCCAGCAGCTCCCCCTTCGACAGGAAAATCTACGAGCAGTACTTC
cdr3_aa: CASSSPFDRKIYEQYF
v_call: TRBV5-6
clone_size: .
d_call: .
j_call: TRBJ2-7
cdr3_length: 16

cdr3_nt: TGTGCCAGTAGTAGGAGGGACAGGGACACCGGGGAGCTGTTTTTT
cdr3_aa: CASSRRDRDTGELFF
v_call: TRBV19
clone_size: .
d_call: TRBD1
j_call: TRBJ2-2
cdr3_length: 15

cdr3_nt: TGTGCCAGCAGCTTAGAGTCCCCAGATACGCAGTATTTT
cdr3_aa: CASSLESPDTQYF
v_call: TRBV13
clone_size: .
d_call: .
j_call: TRBJ2-3
cdr3_length: 13

cdr3_nt: TGTGCCTGGATGGGCAACACTGAAGCTTTCTTT
cdr3_aa: CAWMGNTEAFF
v_call: TRBV30
clone_size: .
d_call: .
j_call: TRBJ1-1
cdr3_length: 11

cdr3_nt: TGTGCCAGCTCATCACGCGCTGGAAACACCATATATTTT
cdr3_aa: CASSSRAGNTIYF
v_call: TRBV18
clone_size: .
d_call: .
j_call: TRBJ1-3
cdr3_length: 13

cdr3_nt: TGTGCCAGCAGCCAACAGGGTACCCCTCAGCCCCAGCATTTT
cdr3_aa: CASSQQGTPQPQHF
v_call: TRBV5-6
clone_size: few
d_call: .
j_call: TRBJ1-5
cdr3_length: 14

cdr3_nt: TGTGCCAGCAAAGAAGGCAGACGAAAAGATTCACCCCTCCACTTT
cdr3_aa: CASKEGRRKDSPLHF
v_call: TRBV6-5
clone_size: .
d_call: .
j_call: TRBJ1-6
cdr3_length: 15

cdr3_nt: TGTGCCAGCAGTTGGGGCAGGGTGAAGGAGACCCAGTACTTC
cdr3_aa: CASSWGRVKETQYF
v_call: TRBV28
clone_size: .
d_call: .
j_call: TRBJ2-5
cdr3_length: 14

cdr3_nt: TGTGCCAGCAGCGTCCAGGGGTCCTACAATGAGCAGTTCTTC
cdr3_aa: CASSVQGSYNEQFF
v_call: TRBV5-5
clone_size: .
d_call: .
j_call: TRBJ2-1
cdr3_length: 14

cdr3_nt: TGTGCCAGCCTACAGGGAGGGGACTCACCCCTCCACTTT
cdr3_aa: CASLQGGDSPLHF
v_call: TRBV28
clone_size: .
d_call: .
j_call: TRBJ1-6
cdr3_length: 13

cdr3_nt: TGTGCCAGCAAGCCGAGAGGGAGCTCTGGAAACACCATATATTTT
cdr3_aa: CASKPRGSSGNTIYF
v_call: TRBV2
clone_size: once
d_call: .
j_call: TRBJ1-3
cdr3_length: 15

cdr3_nt: TGTGCCATCAGTTACGAGACAGGCCCCCCTTTTGGCTACACCTTC
cdr3_aa: CAISYETGPPFGYTF
v_call: TRBV10-3
clone_size: .
d_call: .
j_call: TRBJ1-2
cdr3_length: 15

cdr3_nt: TGTGCCAGCAGCTTAATCGCCCGCGAGAACACTGAAGCTTTCTTT
cdr3_aa: CASSLIARENTEAFF
v_call: TRBV7-6
clone_size: .
d_call: .
j_call: TRBJ1-1
cdr3_length: 15

cdr3_nt: TGCGCCAGCAGCCAAGATGGGCTTGGGAATTCACCCCTCCACTTT
cdr3_aa: CASSQDGLGNSPLHF
v_call: TRBV4-1
clone_size: .
d_call: .
j_call: TRBJ1-6
cdr3_length: 15

cdr3_nt: TGTGCCAGCAGTTTAGGGGGCTTCACTGAAGCTTTCTTT
cdr3_aa: CASSLGGFTEAFF
v_call: TRBV27
clone_size: .
d_call: .
j_call: TRBJ1-1
cdr3_length: 13

cdr3_nt: TGTGCCAGCTCGCCCGACAGCGTATCTAACTATGGCTACACCTTC
cdr3_aa: CASSPDSVSNYGYTF
v_call: TRBV18
clone_size: .
d_call: .
j_call: TRBJ1-2
cdr3_length: 15

cdr3_nt: TGTGCCAGCAGCATGGAATGGGGACGAACCGCAACTAATGAAAAACTGTTTTTT
cdr3_aa: CASSMEWGRTATNEKLFF
v_call: TRBV3-1/TRBV3-2
clone_size: .
d_call: .
j_call: TRBJ1-4
cdr3_length: 18

cdr3_nt: TGTGCCAGCAGCCGGGGCGGGGGCCCTTATGGAGATACGCAGTATTTT
cdr3_aa: CASSRGGGPYGDTQYF
v_call: TRBV9
clone_size: .
d_call: .
j_call: TRBJ2-3
cdr3_length: 16

cdr3_nt: TGTGCCAGCACCCTAACAGGGGGCGAGGAAAAACTGTTTTTT
cdr3_aa: CASTLTGGEEKLFF
v_call: TRBV6-5
clone_size: .
d_call: TRBD1
j_call: TRBJ1-4
cdr3_length: 14

cdr3_nt: TGTGCCAGCTCACCTAGGAATGTGAACACCGGGGAGCTGTTTTTT
cdr3_aa: CASSPRNVNTGELFF
v_call: TRBV18
clone_size: .
d_call: .
j_call: TRBJ2-2
cdr3_length: 15

cdr3_nt: TGTGCCAGTAGTATGGGAGTCAATTCACCCCTCCACTTT
cdr3_aa: CASSMGVNSPLHF
v_call: TRBV19
clone_size: .
d_call: .
j_call: TRBJ1-6
cdr3_length: 13